One and the same sample provided the 29 T cell receptor beta chains below, sequenced in a study of OX40 agonist ivuxolimab in advanced cancers. TCRdb's table, derived via immunoSEQ multiplex PCR, lists solely in-frame clones and lacks some. The sample has about 69,000 clones, approximately 81% seen once. The sequences come from CD4+ or CD8+ T cells sorted from blood, collected in a trial of the OX40 agonist ivuxolimab. These TCRs come from an adult with an advanced solid tumor such as melanoma, head and neck, liver or kidney cancer.

This sequence joins TRBV6-5 and TRBJ2-7; maybe TRBD1 (6 bases). This CDR3 is built from 12 residues. Trimming stripped 8 bases from V and 8 bases from J, with 16 bases between. Germline CDR1 reads MNHEY; CDR2 reads SVGAGI. This chain's CDR3 is CASGSQGRQQYF. CDR3 coding DNA: TGTGCCAGCGGTTCACAGGGACGGCAGCAGTACTTC.

The chain uses TRBV7-9 and TRBJ2-1; TRBD2 matches 11 bases. The V and J ends lost 7 bases and 3 bases, in that order; junction bases with no gene match: 2. CDR1 and CDR2 from the germline V gene are SEHNR and FQNEAQ (reference sequence). The CDR3 is 14 residues long. CDR3 nucleotide sequence: TGTGCCAGCAACCTAGCGGGGGGCTACAATGAGCAGTTCTTC. Translated: CASNLAGGYNEQFF.

The V call is TRBV5-1, the J call TRBJ2-2, with 11 bases that match TRBD2. CDR3 length: 18 amino acids. From germline, CDR1 is SGHRS and CDR2 YFSETQ. The ends lost 0 bases at V and 6 bases at J; junction bases unmatched: 10. This CDR3 is CASSLGPWTSGRAGELFF. DNA of the CDR3: TGCGCCAGCAGCTTGGGACCGTGGACTAGCGGGCGGGCCGGGGAGCTGTTTTTT.

The sample holds one count of this clone. This rearrangement joins TRBV7-9 to TRBJ1-6; TRBD1 aligns across 9 bases. The CDR3 totals 14 residues. Germline CDR1 is SEHNR and CDR2 is FQNEAQ (reference sequence). V lost 2 bases and J lost 13; bases outside the gene matches: 6. Written as DNA, the CDR3 is TGTGCCAGCAGCTTACCGGGACAGGGTGCCCCCCTCCACTTT. This encodes CASSLPGQGAPLHF.

This clone was observed a handful of times. V and J are TRBV2 and TRBJ2-1, with 12 bases identical to TRBD2. The trim removed 8 bases at V and 10 bases at J, leaving 3 bases unmatched. The CDR3 length is 12 residues. In germline, CDR1 is SNHLY, CDR2 FYNNEI. The CDR3: CASGGLAGEQFF. The CDR3, as DNA: TGTGCCAGCGGCGGACTAGCGGGGGAGCAGTTCTTC.

This clone occurred a few times. The chain couples TRBV2 to TRBJ1-1, with 7 bases lining up with TRBD1. Looked up from germline, CDR1 is SNHLY and CDR2 is FYNNEI. The CDR3 has 14 residues. With V trimmed by 6 bases and J by 4 bases, 8 bases remained unmatched. CDR3 in amino acids: CASRRTSGGTEAFF. The DNA of the CDR3 is TGTGCCAGCAGGCGAACGTCAGGGGGCACTGAAGCTTTCTTT.

The chain couples TRBV5-4 to TRBJ2-2; 9 bases align to TRBD2. This CDR3 region has 16 residues. Germline assignment: CDR1 SGHNT and CDR2 YYREEE (reference sequence). V dropped 4 bases and J dropped 5; count of bases not matched to a gene: 9. The CDR3 spells CASSPLAGLRTGELFF. Written as DNA, the CDR3 is TGTGCCAGCAGCCCCCTAGCGGGGCTGAGGACCGGGGAGCTGTTTTTT.

This rearrangement joins TRBV2 to TRBJ2-7, with D possibly called TRBD1 or TRBD2 (7 bases each). Germline CDR1 SNHLY, CDR2 FYNNEI. The CDR3 runs 14 residues. Trimming removed 7 bases at V and 3 bases at J, with 16 bases between. CDR3 loop: CASTQGGEDYEQYF. CDR3 sequence (DNA): TGTGCCAGCACCCAGGGGGGGGAGGACTACGAGCAGTACTTC.

The chain couples TRBV6-5 to TRBJ2-7; D may be TRBD1 (5 bases). This CDR3 is 14 amino acids long. Trimming took off 3 bases at V and 3 bases at J, with 12 bases between the two ends. CDR1 is MNHEY and CDR2 is SVGAGI in the germline V gene. The CDR3 sequence: CASSYSRRVYEQYF. CDR3 DNA sequence: TGTGCCAGCAGTTATTCCCGCAGGGTCTACGAGCAGTACTTC.

The gene calls are TRBV19 and TRBJ2-1; 8 nucleotides align to TRBD2. Germline V CDR1 and CDR2: LNHDA, SQIVND (reference sequence). The V and J ends lost 10 bases and 5 bases, in that order; junction bases with no gene match: 7. There are 13 residues in the CDR3. CDR3 DNA: TGTGCCACCTCGACTAGCGAAGACAATGAGCAGTTCTTC. This translates into CATSTSEDNEQFF.

This clone was seen a single time. The J gene is TRBJ1-1, the V gene TRBV7-3; no firm D call. In germline, CDR1 is SGHTA, CDR2 FQGTGA. V was cut by 3 bases and J by 1 base, with 9 bases left in between. The CDR3 has 14 residues. The CDR3 DNA sequence: TGTGCCAGCAGCTTGGGAGCTGCGAACACTGAAGCTTTCTTT. Protein sequence: CASSLGAANTEAFF.

Concerning this clone: Other DNA variants within this sample encode the same CDR3. The J gene is TRBJ2-3, the V gene TRBV7-9; D ambiguous. V was trimmed by 5 bases and J by 6 bases, leaving 9 bases between them. Looked up from germline, CDR1 is SEHNR and CDR2 is FQNEAQ (reference sequence). This CDR3 comprises 12 residues. CDR3 in amino acids: CASSPQSDTQYF. The CDR3 nucleotides read TGTGCCAGCAGCCCTCAGTCGGATACGCAGTATTTT.

This clone came up once. The rearrangement links TRBV27 to TRBJ1-2, with D maybe TRBD1 (6 bases). V was pared by 4 bases and J by 1 base, with 19 bases between. Germline V lookup: CDR1 MNHEY, CDR2 SMNVEV (reference sequence). The CDR3 spans 17 residues. The CDR3 coding sequence is TGTGCCAGCAGTTCAGGAGGGGGGCTTTTTTTTAACTATGGCTACACCTTC. Translated, it gives CASSSGGGLFFNYGYTF.

This chain links TRBV7-9 with TRBJ2-3, with D uncertain. V lost 4 bases to trimming and J lost 6 bases, with 8 bases between them. This CDR3 is 12 amino acids long. Germline V gene data show CDR1 as SEHNR and CDR2 as FQNEAQ (reference sequence). In nucleotides, the CDR3 is TGTGCCAGCAGCTCGAGGTTGGATACGCAGTATTTT. Its translation: CASSSRLDTQYF.

The chain carries TRBV18 and TRBJ2-6; 10 bases are a match to TRBD1. V shed 5 bases, J shed 0 bases, and the junction held 7 bases outside the gene matches. CDR1 is KGHSH and CDR2 is LQKENI in the germline V gene. This CDR3 is 18 amino acids long. The CDR3 is CASSARTGGGSGANVLTF. DNA of the CDR3: TGTGCCAGCTCAGCAAGGACAGGGGGAGGCTCTGGGGCCAACGTCCTGACTTTC.

The chain uses TRBV9 and TRBJ2-2; D gene uncertain. The CDR3 contains 14 residues. V lost 1 base to trimming and J lost 1 base, with 5 bases between them. The germline V gene has CDR1 SGDLS and CDR2 YYNGEE. CDR3 amino acids: CASSVLKNTGELFF. The CDR3 bases are TGTGCCAGCAGCGTATTGAAGAACACCGGGGAGCTGTTTTTT.

The rearrangement uses TRBV5-1 and TRBJ2-5; 11 bases are shared with TRBD1. The CDR3 runs to 17 residues. V lost 4 bases to trimming and J lost 5 bases; unmatched junction nucleotides: 13. Germline V lookup: CDR1 SGHRS, CDR2 YFSETQ. The CDR3, as DNA: TGCGCCAGCAGCCCTGGGTTAGGACAGGGGGCGCCGGAGACCCAGTACTTC. Translating gives CASSPGLGQGAPETQYF. Drawing the rest from reference TRBV5-1 and TRBJ2-5, the complete variable domain is KAGVTQTPRYLIKTRGQQVTLSCSPISGHRSVSWYQQTPGQGLQFLFEYFSETQRNKGNFPGRFSGRQFSNSRSEMNVSTLELGDSALYLCASSPGLGQGAPETQYFGPGTRLLVL.

The rearrangement joins TRBV5-1 to TRBJ2-7; TRBD1 might be the D (5 bases). The germline gives CDR1 SGHRS, CDR2 YFSETQ. V was cut by 4 bases and J by 6 bases, with 14 bases left in between. This CDR3 has 13 amino acids. CDR3: CASSPGNIGEQYF. For the CDR3, the DNA is TGCGCCAGCAGCCCAGGGAACATAGGCGAGCAGTACTTC.

V and J are TRBV7-9 and TRBJ1-2; 9 bases align to TRBD1. Losses at the gene ends were 3 bases for V and 8 bases for J; bases not matched to a gene: 13. CDR1 is SEHNR and CDR2 is FQNEAQ in the germline V gene (reference sequence). There are 16 residues in the CDR3. The chain's CDR3 is CASSLVPGTGSTGYTF. CDR3 nucleotide sequence: TGTGCCAGCAGCTTGGTTCCCGGGACAGGGTCTACGGGCTACACCTTC.

The chain combines TRBV9 with TRBJ1-2; D is unclear. Germline CDR1 reads SGDLS; CDR2 reads YYNGEE. V lost 4 bases, J lost 3 bases, and 16 bases lay in between. The CDR3 contains 15 residues. Here the CDR3 DNA reads TGTGCCAGCAGCACTGGACGGTTAGTGGACTATGGCTACACCTTC. Protein: CASSTGRLVDYGYTF.

The chain combines TRBV5-6 with TRBJ2-5; tentative D call: TRBD1 (5 bases). Trimming stripped 7 bases from V and 12 bases from J, with 22 bases between. CDR3 size: 13 residues. CDR1 is SGHDT, CDR2 YYEEEE, per germline. DNA for the CDR3: TGTGCCAGCTCGGGCCAGGGTTCCTTCTTTGAGTACTTC. Translating gives CASSGQGSFFEYF. Together with reference TRBV5-6 and TRBJ2-5, the CDR3 gives the full variable domain: DAGVTQSPTHLIKTRGQQVTLRCSPKSGHDTVSWYQQALGQGPQFIFQYYEEEERQRGNFPDRFSGHQFPNYSSELNVNALLLGDSALYLCASSGQGSFFEYFGPGTRLLVL.

The gene calls are TRBV7-9 and TRBJ2-1, with TRBD2 as a possible D gene (5 bases). The germline V gene has CDR1 SEHNR and CDR2 FQNEAQ (reference sequence). The V end was cut by 1 base, the J end by 4 bases, with 11 bases between. CDR3 length: 15 amino acids. CDR3 amino acids: CASSLERGGYNEQFF. The CDR3, as DNA: TGTGCCAGCAGCTTAGAGCGTGGAGGTTACAATGAGCAGTTCTTC.

The chain has TRBV28 and TRBJ2-5, with a tentative D call TRBD2 (6 bases). The CDR3 loop spans 12 amino acids. Germline assignment: CDR1 MDHEN and CDR2 SYDVKM. The CDR3 DNA reads as TGTGGGGTGGGGGGTTACCAAGAGACCCAGTACTTC. Its protein product is CGVGGYQETQYF.

About this clone: A junction end diverges from the germline sequence, so it may reflect a read error. J is TRBJ2-7 and V is TRBV7-7; 11 positions agree with TRBD2. CDR3 size: 16 residues. In germline, CDR1 is SSHAT, CDR2 FNYEAQ (reference sequence). CDR3 region: CASSPGLAVLSYEQYF. The CDR3 region has the DNA TGTGCTAGCAGCCCGGGACTAGCGGTCCTCTCCTACGAGCAGTACTTC.

The chain joins TRBV27 to TRBJ2-2, with a tentative D call TRBD2 (5 bases). Trimming cost V 7 bases and J 4 bases, with 16 bases left between them. Germline V gene lookup returns CDR1 MNHEY and CDR2 SMNVEV (reference sequence). The CDR3 totals 15 residues. The CDR3: CASTLRGAPTGELFF. The CDR3 region has the DNA TGTGCCAGCACCCTCCGGGGAGCGCCCACCGGGGAGCTGTTTTTT.

The table lists this clone with a few counts. The V call is TRBV7-8, the J call TRBJ2-3; D is uncertain. From germline, CDR1 is SGHVS and CDR2 FQNEAQ. The CDR3 length is 13 residues. V was cut by 3 bases and J by 4 bases, with 8 bases left in between. For the CDR3, the DNA is TGTGCCAGCAGCTTGTACGGCTCAGATACGCAGTATTTT. It translates to CASSLYGSDTQYF.

A few counts support this clone. The chain employs TRBV5-1 and TRBJ2-5; D is ambiguous. Trimming removed 0 bases at V and 2 bases at J, with 11 bases between. The length of the CDR3 is 15 residues. CDR1 is SGHRS and CDR2 is YFSETQ in the germline V gene. The CDR3: CASSLGVGSQETQYF. CDR3 coding DNA: TGCGCCAGCAGCTTGGGTGTGGGTTCTCAAGAGACCCAGTACTTC.

The V and J genes are TRBV5-1 and TRBJ2-7, with D uncertain. Germline lookup yields CDR1 SGHRS and CDR2 YFSETQ. The germline V and J ends were trimmed by 7 bases and 0 bases, with 8 bases remaining between them. This CDR3 is built from 12 residues. CDR3 loop: CASHQSSYEQYF. The CDR3 coding sequence is TGCGCCAGCCATCAGAGCTCCTACGAGCAGTACTTC.

The rearrangement links TRBV28 to TRBJ1-3; TRBD1 agrees at 7 bases. This CDR3 has 19 amino acids. CDR1 is MDHEN, CDR2 SYDVKM, per germline. J lost 0 bases, V lost 4 bases, and 15 bases had no gene match. This chain's CDR3 is CASSSSRGTVVFSGNTIYF. In DNA form, the CDR3 reads TGTGCCAGCAGTTCCAGCCGAGGGACAGTCGTATTCTCTGGAAACACCATATATTTT.